Shown below are 30 T cell receptor beta chains from a single sample sequenced in a study of cytotoxic CD8 clonotypes in ibrutinib-treated CLL. The repertoire was sequenced with immunoSEQ multiplex PCR; TCRdb's copy has only in-frame clones and lacks some. Altogether 15,000 to 20,000 clones are present, roughly two thirds being singletons, with the ten largest covering over 15%. The sequences come from PBMCs, collected before ibrutinib treatment. These receptors were obtained from a human donor with chronic lymphocytic leukemia.

The rearrangement uses TRBV30 and TRBJ1-1; D not certain. Germline V gene lookup returns CDR1 GTSNPN and CDR2 SVGIG (reference sequence). CDR3 length equals 13 residues. Trimming pared 5 bases from V and 1 base from J, leaving 11 bases between. The CDR3 DNA reads as TGTGCCTGGGGCCAAACAGCGAACACTGAAGCTTTCTTT. Its protein is CAWGQTANTEAFF. Complete variable domain (other parts from reference TRBV30 and TRBJ1-1): SQTIHQWPATLVQPVGSPLSLECTVEGTSNPNLYWYRQAAGRGLQLLFYSVGIGQISSEVPQNLSASRPQDRQFILSSKKLLLSDSGFYLCAWGQTANTEAFFGQGTRLTVV.

The chain uses TRBV20-1 and TRBJ2-5; no firm D call. Germline V lookup: CDR1 DFQATT, CDR2 SNEGSKA (reference sequence). The germline V and J ends were trimmed by 3 bases and 4 bases, with 6 bases remaining between them. The CDR3 spans 11 residues. This CDR3 reads CSARPTETQYF. DNA of the CDR3: TGCAGTGCTAGGCCAACAGAGACCCAGTACTTC.

This clone appeared a few times. This chain connects TRBV12-5 to TRBJ2-7, with a weak D call TRBD2 (5 bases). The germline gives CDR1 LGHNT, CDR2 FRNRAP. Trimming removed 0 bases at V and 2 bases at J, with 11 bases between. This CDR3 is 15 amino acids long. CDR3 residues: CASGLVNAGPYEQYF. The CDR3, as DNA: TGTGCTAGTGGTTTGGTAAATGCGGGCCCCTACGAGCAGTACTTC.

The chain is built from TRBV7-9 and TRBJ1-2, with TRBD1 identical over 8 bases. V was clipped by 5 bases and J by 4 bases; unmatched bases: 3. The length of the CDR3 is 13 residues. Germline lookup yields CDR1 SEHNR and CDR2 FQNEAQ (reference sequence). The DNA for the CDR3 is TGTGCCAGCAGCCCGGGGACAGGCTATGGCTACACCTTC. This sequence encodes CASSPGTGYGYTF.

This chain connects TRBV5-6 to TRBJ1-3; the D is unclear. Germline values: CDR1 SGHDT, CDR2 YYEEEE. This CDR3 has 16 residues. V dropped 4 bases and J dropped 0 bases, with 14 bases sitting between them. The CDR3 nucleotides read TGTGCCAGCAGCCAGGCCTGGAGTTTCTCTGGAAACACCATATATTTT. Protein product: CASSQAWSFSGNTIYF.

The chain uses TRBV2 and TRBJ2-3, with 14 bases lining up with TRBD2. V dropped 4 bases and J dropped 0; count of bases not matched to a gene: 6. The CDR3 has 18 amino acids. Germline V gene lookup returns CDR1 SNHLY and CDR2 FYNNEI. The CDR3, as DNA: TGTGCCAGCAGTGTAGTGGGACTAGCGGGGGTCAGCACAGATACGCAGTATTTT. Amino acid sequence: CASSVVGLAGVSTDTQYF.

This rearrangement joins TRBV7-8 to TRBJ2-7; D tentatively reads TRBD1 or TRBD2 (5 bases each). This CDR3 contains 12 residues. Between the trimmed V and J ends, which lost 3 bases and 6 bases, there was a span of 9 bases. Germline V gives CDR1 SGHVS, CDR2 FQNEAQ. The CDR3 DNA reads TGTGCCAGCAGCTTCTCGAGGGGCGAGCAGTACTTC. Its translation: CASSFSRGEQYF.

The V gene is TRBV30, the J gene TRBJ1-1; TRBD1 might be the D (5 bases). The germline V gene encodes CDR1 GTSNPN and CDR2 SVGIG (reference sequence). This CDR3 is built from 13 residues. V was clipped by 1 base and J by 2 bases, with 8 bases between them. CDR3 nucleotide sequence: TGTGCCTGGAGTGGGACACTAAACACTGAAGCTTTCTTT. It specifies CAWSGTLNTEAFF.

The CDR3 DNA follows: TGTGCCAGCAGCCTAGGGGCAGGGAATTCACCCCTCCACTTT. Translated: CASSLGAGNSPLHF. V is TRBV27 and J is TRBJ1-6; D may be TRBD1 (5 bases). The CDR3 is made up of 14 amino acids. The germline V gene has CDR1 MNHEY and CDR2 SMNVEV (reference sequence). V was cut by 6 bases and J by 7 bases, with 13 bases left in between.

The rearrangement links TRBV5-8 to TRBJ2-7, with a possible D match to TRBD1 (6 bases). The CDR3 contains 16 residues. V was shortened by 3 bases and J by 0 bases, with 16 bases between the two germline ends. The germline gives CDR1 SGHTS, CDR2 YDEGEE. The DNA for the CDR3 is TGTGCCAGCAGCTCGCCGCCGACAGGAATCTCCTACGAGCAGTACTTC. Translated: CASSSPPTGISYEQYF.

This clone showed up just a few times. The genes are TRBV27 and TRBJ1-1; D remains unclear. Trimming cost V 5 bases and J 1 base, with 8 bases left between them. Germline CDR1 is MNHEY and CDR2 is SMNVEV (reference sequence). This CDR3 has 13 amino acids. CDR3 in DNA: TGTGCCAGCAGTGAGAACCCGAACACTGAAGCTTTCTTT. Its protein product is CASSENPNTEAFF.

The rearrangement links TRBV5-6 to TRBJ1-1; D is unresolved. Per germline, CDR1 SGHDT and CDR2 YYEEEE. The V and J ends lost 0 bases and 3 bases respectively, with 6 bases between them. There are 13 residues in the CDR3. CDR3 DNA: TGTGCCAGCAGCTTGGAAGTGGACACTGAAGCTTTCTTT. Its translation is CASSLEVDTEAFF.

This clone came up a few times. The genes are TRBV5-1 and TRBJ2-3; D uncertain. The ends were cut back, 4 bases at V and 0 bases at J, with 9 bases in the middle. Germline lookup yields CDR1 SGHRS and CDR2 YFSETQ. The CDR3 is 14 amino acids. The CDR3: CASSPVGSTDTQYF. DNA of the CDR3: TGCGCCAGCAGCCCCGTCGGCAGCACAGATACGCAGTATTTT.

The V and J genes are TRBV7-9 and TRBJ1-1; weak D call: TRBD1 (5 bases). Germline V gene sequence: CDR1 SEHNR, CDR2 FQNEAQ (reference sequence). The V and J ends lost 1 base and 0 bases respectively, with 9 bases between them. The CDR3 spans 15 residues. CDR3: CASSLVGGLNTEAFF. The CDR3 nucleotides read TGTGCCAGCAGCTTAGTTGGGGGATTGAACACTGAAGCTTTCTTT. Combining the CDR3 with reference TRBV7-9 and TRBJ1-1 gives the whole variable domain DTGVSQNPRHKITKRGQNVTFRCDPISEHNRLYWYRQTLGQGPEFLTYFQNEAQLEKSRLLSDRFSAERPKGSFSTLEIQRTEQGDSAMYLCASSLVGGLNTEAFFGQGTRLTVV.

V gene TRBV7-3 combines with J gene TRBJ2-1; 9 bases align to TRBD2. Germline V gives CDR1 SGHTA, CDR2 FQGTGA. The V segment lost 5 bases and the J segment 6 bases; nucleotides outside the gene matches: 8. CDR3 length: 15 amino acids. This CDR3 reads CASSAPSGDRNEQFF. As DNA, the CDR3 is TGTGCCAGCAGCGCCCCTAGCGGGGATCGCAATGAGCAGTTCTTC.

This clone showed up just a few times. The chain employs TRBV25-1 and TRBJ1-2; 10 bases map to TRBD1. This CDR3 has 15 amino acids. Germline V gene data show CDR1 as MGHDK and CDR2 as SYGVNS. V shed 5 bases, J shed 7 bases, and the junction held 10 bases outside the gene matches. CDR3 residues: CASSSTGGIAGGYTF. The CDR3 DNA reads TGTGCCAGCAGTTCGACAGGGGGCATTGCCGGTGGCTACACCTTC.

The table lists this clone with a few counts. The genes are TRBV4-3 and TRBJ1-1; 7 nucleotides agree with TRBD1. Trimming at V came to 11 bases and at J to 8 bases, leaving 11 bases not matched to a gene. This CDR3 has 12 amino acids. Germline loops: CDR1 LGHNA, CDR2 YSLEER. CDR3 in DNA: TGCGCCTCGTCAACAGGGGCCGGGGAAGCTTTCTTT. It encodes CASSTGAGEAFF.

This clone was seen a few times. This chain joins TRBV28 and TRBJ2-4; either TRBD1 or TRBD2 may fit D (6 bases each). V was clipped by 7 bases and J by 13 bases, with 17 bases between them. Per the germline V gene, CDR1 is MDHEN and CDR2 is SYDVKM. The CDR3 is 12 amino acids. The CDR3 coding sequence is TGTGCCAGCACCCCACCTCGGGGGCCACAGTACTTC. Translation: CASTPPRGPQYF. Full variable domain (outside the CDR3, taken from reference TRBV28 and TRBJ2-4): DVKVTQSSRYLVKRTGEKVFLECVQDMDHENMFWYRQDPGLGLRLIYFSYDVKMKEKGDIPEGYSVSREKKERFSLILESASTNQTSMYLCASTPPRGPQYFGAGTRLSVL.

This clone has just a few counts. The J gene is TRBJ1-1, the V gene TRBV7-2; 7 bases align to TRBD1. In germline, CDR1 is SGHTA, CDR2 FQGNSA. J lost 5 bases, V lost 5 bases, and 14 bases had no gene match. The CDR3 extends over 16 amino acids. CDR3 sequence reads: CASSPPTGRVLTEAFF. Here the CDR3 DNA reads TGTGCCAGCAGCCCACCGACAGGGCGGGTTCTTACTGAAGCTTTCTTT.

This clone was seen only a few times. The chain carries TRBV4-1 and TRBJ2-5; 8 bases fit TRBD2. Germline CDR1 MGHRA, CDR2 YSYEKL. This CDR3 is 16 amino acids long. V shed 0 bases, J shed 9 bases, and the junction held 12 bases outside the gene matches. This CDR3 is CASSQERGVLLRPQYF. CDR3 sequence (DNA): TGCGCCAGCAGCCAAGAGCGGGGGGTCCTCCTGAGGCCCCAGTACTTC.

The chain carries TRBV7-3 and TRBJ2-4, with unresolved D. Trimming took 0 bases from V and 8 from J, leaving 8 bases between them. Germline V lookup: CDR1 SGHTA, CDR2 FQGTGA. There are 13 residues in the CDR3. The CDR3 reads CASSLTSGDIQYF. The CDR3 DNA follows: TGTGCCAGCAGCTTAACATCGGGCGACATTCAGTACTTC.

This clone appeared a few times. J is TRBJ2-2 and V is TRBV7-2, with 7 bases lining up with TRBD1. Germline CDR1 is SGHTA and CDR2 is FQGNSA. This CDR3 is 15 amino acids long. V lost 6 bases to trimming and J lost 0 bases; unmatched junction nucleotides: 4. CDR3 residues: CASRHGTANTGELFF. CDR3 DNA: TGTGCCAGCAGGCACGGGACAGCGAACACCGGGGAGCTGTTTTTT.

The chain joins TRBV6-1 to TRBJ1-6, with TRBD1 matching 7 bases. The CDR3 length is 15 residues. Germline V gives CDR1 MNHNS, CDR2 SASEGT. The V and J ends lost 5 bases and 2 bases, in that order; junction bases with no gene match: 3. CDR3 DNA sequence: TGTGCCAGCAGTTTTGGGACAGCCTATAATTCACCCCTCCACTTT. Amino acids: CASSFGTAYNSPLHF.

This clone was picked up a small number of times. This chain joins TRBV5-1 and TRBJ1-6, with 7 positions matching TRBD1. CDR1 SGHRS and CDR2 YFSETQ come from the germline V gene. With V trimmed by 4 bases and J by 10 bases, 8 bases remained unmatched. The CDR3 spans 14 residues. The CDR3: CASSVTGYESPLHF. DNA of the CDR3: TGCGCCAGCAGCGTGACAGGGTACGAGTCACCCCTCCACTTT.

The chain joins TRBV6-6 to TRBJ1-2, with 10 bases matching TRBD1. After removal of 3 bases from V and 6 bases from J, the junction contained 7 bases not matched to a gene. CDR1 is MNHNY, CDR2 SVGAGI, per germline (reference sequence). The CDR3 is 15 amino acids. As DNA, the CDR3 is TGTGCCAGCAGTTATTCCGGGACAGGGGTTAATGGCTACACCTTC. Translating gives CASSYSGTGVNGYTF.

This clone was counted between two and nine times. The rearrangement joins TRBV6-5 to TRBJ1-1, with a weak D call TRBD1 (5 bases). Per germline, CDR1 MNHEY and CDR2 SVGAGI. The CDR3 consists of 14 residues. The ends were cut back, 5 bases at V and 2 bases at J, with 12 bases in the middle. The CDR3 DNA follows: TGTGCCAGCAGTCCGTCGAGGGGAAACACTGAAGCTTTCTTT. Protein: CASSPSRGNTEAFF.

The chain combines TRBV18 with TRBJ2-7; 9 bases are shared with TRBD1. Germline CDR1 reads KGHSH; CDR2 reads LQKENI. The CDR3 spans 13 residues. With V trimmed by 3 bases and J by 4 bases, 1 base remained unmatched. CDR3 sequence reads: CASSPGTGYEQYF. Written as DNA, the CDR3 is TGTGCCAGCTCACCCGGGACAGGGTACGAGCAGTACTTC.

This chain connects TRBV6-4 to TRBJ2-3, with 10 nucleotides matching TRBD2. The CDR3 runs 15 residues. In germline, CDR1 is MRHNA, CDR2 SNTAGT. Trimming took 5 bases from V and 4 from J; bases not matched to a gene: 6. The CDR3, as DNA: TGTGCCAGCAGTCTAGCGGGGGCATCTCCAGATACGCAGTATTTT. Translation gives CASSLAGASPDTQYF.

The genes are TRBV27 and TRBJ1-5, with 8 bases aligning to TRBD1. This CDR3 is 17 amino acids long. Germline assignment: CDR1 MNHEY and CDR2 SMNVEV (reference sequence). Trimming took 5 bases from V and 0 from J; bases not matched to a gene: 9. The chain's CDR3 is CASSPEAGGNSNQPQHF. CDR3 nucleotides: TGTGCCAGCAGTCCAGAAGCAGGGGGCAATAGCAATCAGCCCCAGCATTTT.

CDR3 sequence: CASSFGQGNTEAFF. The CDR3 nucleotides are TGTGCCAGCAGTTTCGGACAGGGGAACACTGAAGCTTTCTTT. The J gene is TRBJ1-1, the V gene TRBV6-6; 8 bases are a match to TRBD1. CDR1 is MNHNY, CDR2 SVGAGI, per germline (reference sequence). The junction had 2 bases not matched to a gene; V was cut back by 4 bases and J by 1 base. This CDR3 contains 14 residues.